These 3 T cell receptor beta chains originate from one sample sequenced in a study of blood T cell repertoires in COVID-19. Sequencing was performed with immunoSEQ multiplex PCR; in TCRdb, only in-frame clones are kept and a portion is missing. Seen here are some 300,000 clones, about nine tenths observed once, and the top ten hold about 4.2%. Specimen: PBMCs or T cells enriched from blood (not recorded which). These receptors all come from a man under 40 who had recovered from COVID-19.

The gene calls are TRBV6-6 and TRBJ1-6, with D possibly being TRBD1 (5 bases). The V gene's germline CDR1 is MNHNY and CDR2 SVGAGI (reference sequence). The CDR3 totals 15 residues. With 9 bases removed from V and 6 bases from J, the gap between germline ends came to 18 bases. CDR3 region: CASRQTDAFNSPLHF. CDR3 bases: TGTGCCAGTCGCCAGACAGACGCATTTAATTCACCCCTCCACTTT.

V usage is TRBV30 and J usage is TRBJ1-6, with TRBD1 matching over 8 bases. The V gene's germline CDR1 is GTSNPN and CDR2 SVGIG (reference sequence). With 0 bases clipped from V and 10 bases from J, the junction kept 11 bases outside the gene matches. The CDR3 contains 16 residues. The CDR3 nucleotides read TGTGCCTGGAGTGTACCGGTGACAGGGGTGGTATCACCCCTCCACTTT. This codes for CAWSVPVTGVVSPLHF.

This sequence joins TRBV27 and TRBJ2-1; 10 bases are a match to TRBD2. The CDR3 runs to 15 residues. The germline CDR1 and CDR2 sequences are MNHEY and SMNVEV (reference sequence). With V trimmed by 5 bases and J by 4 bases, 5 bases remained unmatched. The CDR3 loop reads CASSTLAGEYNEQFF. The CDR3 DNA sequence: TGTGCCAGCAGTACCCTAGCGGGAGAGTACAATGAGCAGTTCTTC.